One T cell receptor (beta chain) is described in this entry. Study processing details: The authors estimated nucleated cell counts from reference gene primer amplification. Here immunoSEQ multiplex PCR was the method, and the copy in TCRdb shows in-frame clones only, minus some. D and trimming were read from the DNA, whereas the V and J calls and clone size are those reported in that table. The data show 310,000 or so clones, 65% to 85% seen once. The data belong to a study of blood T cell repertoires in COVID-19. Study information: From the United States, Italy and Spain came samples of acute and convalescent COVID-19. The cDNA or gDNA used as material had been derived from T cells, B-cell-depleted T cells, or PBMCs.

The CDR3 runs to 13 residues. The V gene end was trimmed by 6 bases and the J gene end by 7 bases; junction bases not matched to a gene: 7. Germline CDR1 is SNHLY and CDR2 is FYNNEI. This TCR derives from a woman aged 50 to 60 with acute or convalescent COVID-19. The chain combines TRBV2 with TRBJ1-1; 8 positions agree with TRBD1. Sequencing was performed on peripheral blood. The CDR3 nucleotides read TGTGCCAGCAGGCAGGGGGCGGGTGATGAAGCTTTCTTT. This translates into CASRQGAGDEAFF. Looking up the rest from reference TRBV2 and TRBJ1-1 gives the full variable domain: EPEVTQTPSHQVTQMGQEVILRCVPISNHLYFYWYRQILGQKVEFLVSFYNNEISEKSEIFDDQFSVERPDGSNFTLKIRSTKLEDSAMYFCASRQGAGDEAFFGQGTRLTVV.